This TCR beta chain was recovered during a study of T cell responses to AZD1222 COVID-19 vaccine. Clones were sequenced by immunoSEQ multiplex PCR, and TCRdb holds only the in-frame ones, with some missing. The sample has tens of thousands of clones; about 92% are singletons. Worth noting for this clone: What it recognizes is unknown.

The study's findings and limits: Repertoire sampling happened only post peak T cell response.

In germline, CDR1 is SGHTA, CDR2 FQGTGA. The CDR3 contains 16 residues. V was clipped by 8 bases and J by 1 base; unmatched bases: 9. The sample was peripheral blood, taken on day 0 of AZD1222 vaccination. The chain joins TRBV7-3 to TRBJ2-2, with 8 bases lining up with TRBD2. The clonotype comes from an adult in good health. Here the CDR3 DNA reads TGTGCCAGCCCCCGTAGACTAGCGAAGAACACCGGGGAGCTGTTTTTT. Amino acids: CASPRRLAKNTGELFF.